Detailed here is one TCR beta chain. There is no known antigen for this receptor. No much larger clonotype is one base removed from it; base qualities were not supplied. The sample belongs to a study of blood T cell repertoires in COVID-19 (dated by TCRdb to about 2020). For context, the study as a whole: Collaborator samples came from the United States, Italy and Spain and covered acute and convalescent phases of COVID-19. The samples were drawn from two sources: the first 160 participants of the ongoing ImmuneRACE study, and 1,200 or so subjects contributed by 6 global collaborators. The dataset comprised deeply sampled blood TCRbeta repertoires from subjects exposed to, actively infected with, or recovered from COVID-19. Where available, HLA class I and class II types were taken from metadata supplied by the sample provider and were not determined by assay-based typing. A freely available public database, intended as a resource for researchers studying the immune response to SARS-CoV-2, is where the repertoires were released. The prospective study material was composed of cDNA or gDNA derived from T cells, B-cell-depleted T cells, or PBMCs. A de-identified subject ID, COVID-19 status, age in years and sex were almost always included in the sample metadata. Broader findings and caveats from the paper: Clinical and demographic metadata were provided uncurated, with the amount varying by source and participant.

Samples from volunteer blood donors who had recovered from COVID-19 were contributed by a second Seattle source. Whole blood was collected in K2EDTA tubes by collaborating institutions according to the institutions' own protocols. For TCRbeta analysis, collaborators shipped samples as frozen whole blood, isolated PBMCs, or DNA extracted from either of those sample types. TCRbeta CDR3 regions were amplified from genomic DNA using the immunoSEQ Assay, a bias-controlled multiplex PCR. The authors' analysis ran thus. Within the assay, amplification of reference gene primers was used to estimate how many nucleated cells each sample contained. Sequence reads were collapsed and filtered to measure the absolute abundance of every unique TCRbeta CDR3 rearrangement. For each sample, productive Simpson clonality was calculated as the square root of Simpson's diversity index over productive rearrangements. TCRdb mirrors the immuneACCESS table, restricted to in-frame sequences. Some clones are absent from its copies; in checked studies, under half trace to an unresolved V gene, and the reason for the others is unknown. Clone size and V and J calls were adopted from that table, with D and trimming inferred from the DNA. Counted in this sample were hundreds of thousands of clones; 88% of them appeared once. The ten largest clonotypes hold 0.99% of the sample.

The CDR3 sequence holds 13 residues, the cysteine and phenylalanine included. The DNA shown is the 39-base CDR3, in frame from base 1. V loses 2 bases, J loses 5 bases, and the germline ends lie 7 bases apart. Per the germline V gene, SGHRS is the CDR1 and YFSETQ is the CDR2. Source material: peripheral blood. The V gene is TRBV5-1 and the J gene is TRBJ2-2; confidence is insufficient to name the D gene. The source of this sequence is a middle-aged woman who had recovered from COVID-19. CDR3 reads: CASSFRVTGELFF. The nucleotide sequence reads as follows: TGCGCCAGCAGCTTTCGGGTTACCGGGGAGCTGTTTTTT.